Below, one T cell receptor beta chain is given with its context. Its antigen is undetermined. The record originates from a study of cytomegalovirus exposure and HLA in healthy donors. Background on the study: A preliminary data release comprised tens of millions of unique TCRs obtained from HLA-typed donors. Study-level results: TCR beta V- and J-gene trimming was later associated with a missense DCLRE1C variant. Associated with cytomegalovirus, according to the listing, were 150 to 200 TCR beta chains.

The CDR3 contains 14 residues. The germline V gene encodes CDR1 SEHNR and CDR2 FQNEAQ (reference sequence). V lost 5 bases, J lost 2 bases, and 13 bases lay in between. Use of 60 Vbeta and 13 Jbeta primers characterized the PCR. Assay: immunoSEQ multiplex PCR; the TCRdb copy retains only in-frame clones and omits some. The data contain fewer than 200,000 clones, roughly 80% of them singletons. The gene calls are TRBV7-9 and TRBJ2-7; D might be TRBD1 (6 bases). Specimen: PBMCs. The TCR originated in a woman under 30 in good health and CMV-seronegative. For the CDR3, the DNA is TGTGCCAGCAGCCCCCGGGACAAACCCTACGAGCAGTACTTC. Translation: CASSPRDKPYEQYF.